Below, 18 T cell receptor beta chains from the same sample are listed, as sequenced in a study of PD-1 blockade in classical Hodgkin lymphoma. Clones were sequenced by immunoSEQ multiplex PCR, and TCRdb holds only the in-frame ones, with some missing. The sample includes 50,000 to 75,000 clones, around 89% seen only once; the top ten take approximately 16%. Exposure to brentuximab vedotin varied, and each patient had relapsed following autologous stem cell transplantation. The source material was peripheral blood mononuclear cells (PBMCs), sampled at baseline. The receptors were sampled from a human donor with classical Hodgkin lymphoma.

This chain links TRBV6-1 with TRBJ2-7; 10 bases are shared with TRBD1. The CDR3 is made up of 16 amino acids. CDR1 and CDR2 (germline): MNHNS, SASEGT. V lost 4 bases, J lost 1 base, and 7 bases stayed unmatched. The CDR3 loop reads CASSATGTGASYEQYF. The DNA for the CDR3 is TGTGCCAGCAGTGCCACCGGGACAGGGGCGTCCTACGAGCAGTACTTC.

The rearrangement links TRBV2 to TRBJ2-1, with D perhaps TRBD1 (6 bases). Germline V lookup: CDR1 SNHLY, CDR2 FYNNEI. The CDR3 extends over 13 amino acids. Trimming pared 4 bases from V and 6 bases from J, leaving 10 bases between. CDR3 protein: CASSVDSSNEQFF. CDR3 in DNA: TGTGCCAGCAGTGTGGACAGCTCCAATGAGCAGTTCTTC. The full variable domain, its missing parts supplied by reference TRBV2 and TRBJ2-1, is EPEVTQTPSHQVTQMGQEVILRCVPISNHLYFYWYRQILGQKVEFLVSFYNNEISEKSEIFDDQFSVERPDGSNFTLKIRSTKLEDSAMYFCASSVDSSNEQFFGPGTRLTVL.

The chain combines TRBV30 with TRBJ2-5, with D perhaps given as TRBD1 or TRBD2 (5 bases each). CDR1 and CDR2 from the germline V gene are GTSNPN and SVGIG (reference sequence). Trimming stripped 4 bases from V and 5 bases from J, with 14 bases between. CDR3 length: 13 residues. CDR3 DNA: TGTGCCTGGAATTTACGGGGCGGGGAGACCCAGTACTTC. Translated: CAWNLRGGETQYF.

V is TRBV6-1 and J is TRBJ1-2, with unresolved D. Germline V CDR1 and CDR2: MNHNS, SASEGT. The length of the CDR3 is 13 residues. Trimming pared 1 base from V and 8 bases from J, leaving 11 bases between. The CDR3 is CASSEGTRGGYTF. CDR3 bases: TGTGCCAGCAGTGAAGGGACCCGCGGGGGCTACACCTTC.

This clone was seen just once. The CDR3 sequence: CASSLGVAGPGANVLTF. CDR3 nucleotides: TGCGCCAGCAGCTTGGGGGTCGCAGGGCCTGGGGCCAACGTCCTGACTTTC. The chain uses TRBV5-1 and TRBJ2-6, with D possibly matching TRBD1 (5 bases). Germline V gives CDR1 SGHRS, CDR2 YFSETQ. The CDR3 has 17 residues. The V end was cut by 0 bases, the J end by 2 bases, with 12 bases between.

V is TRBV6-5 and J is TRBJ1-2; D is unclear. V was cut by 0 bases and J by 4 bases, with 9 bases left in between. Per germline, CDR1 MNHEY and CDR2 SVGAGI. The CDR3 has 14 residues. CDR3 loop: CASSYSGGSYGYTF. CDR3 coding DNA: TGTGCCAGCAGTTACTCGGGCGGATCCTATGGCTACACCTTC.

V and J are TRBV11-2 and TRBJ2-3, with D unresolved. This CDR3 contains 16 residues. Trimming stripped 5 bases from V and 6 bases from J, with 21 bases between. The germline CDR1 and CDR2 sequences are SGHAT and FQNNGV. This CDR3 is CASSPRSWPFIDTQYF. The CDR3 DNA sequence: TGTGCCAGCAGCCCTAGATCTTGGCCGTTTATCGATACGCAGTATTTT.

This chain joins TRBV7-2 and TRBJ2-3; either TRBD1 or TRBD2 may fit D (6 bases each). CDR1 is SGHTA, CDR2 FQGNSA, per germline. The germline V and J ends were trimmed by 1 base and 1 base, with 15 bases remaining between them. The CDR3 covers 17 residues. CDR3 in DNA: TGTGCCAGCAGCTTAGGGGGGCGGGGAGCCTGCACAGATACGCAGTATTTT. Its translation: CASSLGGRGACTDTQYF.

The V and J genes are TRBV19 and TRBJ2-7; D might be TRBD1 or TRBD2, each matching 5 bases. Germline V gives CDR1 LNHDA, CDR2 SQIVND (reference sequence). The CDR3 spans 12 residues. The germline V and J ends were trimmed by 10 bases and 7 bases, with 17 bases remaining between them. The chain's CDR3 is CATGAPWMEQYF. DNA for the CDR3: TGTGCCACCGGGGCCCCCTGGATGGAGCAGTACTTC.

The J gene is TRBJ2-5, the V gene TRBV5-1; 7 bases are a match to TRBD2. J was trimmed by 0 bases and V by 4 bases; bases with no gene match: 15. The CDR3 loop spans 18 amino acids. Germline V lookup: CDR1 SGHRS, CDR2 YFSETQ. The DNA for the CDR3 is TGCGCCAGCAGCGACCGAGGGAGGGCGAATTCGTACCAAGAGACCCAGTACTTC. Protein: CASSDRGRANSYQETQYF.

The gene calls are TRBV10-3 and TRBJ2-3; possibly TRBD1 for D (6 bases). V was pared by 6 bases and J by 11 bases, with 15 bases between. This CDR3 spans 12 amino acids. CDR1 is ENHRY and CDR2 is SYGVKD in the germline V gene. CDR3 sequence reads: CAISSTGPGQYF. The CDR3 DNA sequence: TGTGCCATCAGCTCTACAGGGCCGGGGCAGTATTTT.

V and J are TRBV11-2 and TRBJ2-7, with 8 bases aligning to TRBD1. In germline, CDR1 is SGHAT, CDR2 FQNNGV. CDR3 length: 18 residues. The J segment lost 2 bases and the V segment lost 4 bases, leaving 16 bases of the junction unmatched. The CDR3 loop is CASSSGQGLGLATYEQYF. CDR3 coding DNA: TGTGCCAGCAGCTCCGGACAGGGATTAGGTCTGGCCACCTACGAGCAGTACTTC.

A few counts support this clone. The V and J genes are TRBV6-5 and TRBJ1-5; D possibly corresponds to TRBD1 (6 bases). CDR1 and CDR2 from the germline V gene are MNHEY and SVGAGI. CDR3 length: 15 residues. V lost 6 bases, J lost 4 bases, and 16 bases lay in between. The CDR3 protein is CASRRGAVVNQPQHF. The CDR3 nucleotides read TGTGCCAGCAGGCGGGGGGCAGTGGTAAATCAGCCCCAGCATTTT.

The V call is TRBV5-1, the J call TRBJ2-3; D is perhaps TRBD1 or TRBD2 (6 bases each). V gave up 2 bases and J gave up 0 bases, with 10 bases separating them. This CDR3 spans 15 amino acids. Germline CDR1 is SGHRS and CDR2 is YFSETQ. The CDR3 DNA reads as TGCGCCAGCAGCTTCGGGGGCCCTAGCACAGATACGCAGTATTTT. This codes for CASSFGGPSTDTQYF.

The V and J genes are TRBV19 and TRBJ2-1; TRBD2 matches at 11 bases. J lost 9 bases, V lost 6 bases, and 10 bases had no gene match. CDR3 length: 15 amino acids. Germline V lookup: CDR1 LNHDA, CDR2 SQIVND (reference sequence). The CDR3 loop reads CASRPGLAATFEQFF. CDR3 coding DNA: TGTGCCAGTAGGCCGGGACTAGCGGCAACCTTTGAGCAGTTCTTC.

The sample holds a few counts of this clone. The V and J genes are TRBV5-1 and TRBJ1-1; tentative D call: TRBD1 (6 bases). CDR3 length: 15 residues. Germline V gives CDR1 SGHRS, CDR2 YFSETQ. V was clipped by 4 bases and J by 3 bases, with 16 bases between them. CDR3 sequence reads: CASSALGGPDTEAFF. CDR3 bases: TGCGCCAGCAGCGCGCTAGGGGGACCGGACACTGAAGCTTTCTTT.

This chain joins TRBV9 and TRBJ2-7; D tentatively fits TRBD1 or TRBD2 (5 bases each). This CDR3 has 14 residues. Trimming took 4 bases from V and 4 from J, leaving 15 bases between them. Germline V lookup: CDR1 SGDLS, CDR2 YYNGEE. Written as DNA, the CDR3 is TGTGCCAGCAGCAAAGACGGGGCTGGGTACGAGCAGTACTTC. This codes for CASSKDGAGYEQYF. Combining the CDR3 with reference TRBV9 and TRBJ2-7 gives the whole variable domain DSGVTQTPKHLITATGQRVTLRCSPRSGDLSVYWYQQSLDQGLQFLIQYYNGEERAKGNILERFSAQQFPDLHSELNLSSLELGDSALYFCASSKDGAGYEQYFGPGTRLTVT.

The count of this clone is one. The chain is built from TRBV13 and TRBJ2-5; possible D gene TRBD1, 6 bases. Germline CDR1 reads PRHDT; CDR2 reads FYEKMQ (reference sequence). Between the trimmed V and J ends, which lost 6 bases and 5 bases, there was a span of 16 bases. This CDR3 contains 14 residues. The CDR3, as DNA: TGTGCCAGCAGTCTTACAGGGATAGGGGAGACCCAGTACTTC. This translates into CASSLTGIGETQYF.